This TCR beta chain was sequenced during a study of T-cell memory formation after mild COVID-19. Study context: Largely, TCR clusters stayed within a single donor.

MiXCR, run by TCRdb on the 5' RACE reads, gives a single entry per CDR3 protein. Of approximately 580,000 distinct CDR3 sequences in the sample, just over 20% were seen once. With regard to this clonotype: Its specificity is unknown.

There are 15 residues in the CDR3. V was clipped by 4 bases and J by 0 bases; unmatched bases: 5. Germline V gives CDR1 SGHRS, CDR2 YFSETQ. Findings and caveats of the study: Shrinking CD4+ clones resided mostly in CM and EM, and CD8+ ones in EMRA. Day 37-peaking second-wave clones had unconfirmed SARS-CoV-2 specificity. Among clones contracting day 15 to 85, CD4/CD8 was balanced, whereas later expanders leaned CD4+.

Sequenced input: PBMCs or a T cell subset sorted from them (not recorded which). This chain links TRBV5-1 with TRBJ2-7; 9 bases line up with TRBD1. The TCR sequence derives from an adult woman who had mild COVID-19 (a few samples of this study predate the infection). Cell type and time point are not known. The CDR3 bases are TGCGCCAGCAGCATAGACAGGGGGGACTCCTACGAGCAGTACTTC. Protein sequence: CASSIDRGDSYEQYF.